The 24 T cell receptor beta chains listed next were all sequenced from one sample in a study of blood T cells in healthy people across ages. A second roughly 6 to 11 cycle PCR used barcoded and J-beta primers. TCRdb re-derived calls from the 5' RACE reads in MiXCR, one entry per CDR3 protein. The top ten hold over 3.5% of the sample, which has a few hundred thousand distinct CDR3 sequences, roughly a quarter seen once. These data were also reused for a study on T cells of mothers and their children.

Sequencing was done on a sample of blood. The receptors were sampled from a boy aged 2 to 10 in good health.

This chain links TRBV14 with TRBJ2-5; TRBD1 matches 9 bases. Unmatched junction bases numbered 12, after V lost 2 bases and J lost 11 bases. Germline values: CDR1 SGHDN, CDR2 FVKESK. This CDR3 has 15 residues. For the CDR3, the DNA is TGTGCCAGCAGCCAATCGGGACAGGGAGGCCCCCGGCAGTACTTC. As protein: CASSQSGQGGPRQYF. Full variable domain (remainder filled in from reference TRBV14 and TRBJ2-5): EAGVTQFPSHSVIEKGQTVTLRCDPISGHDNLYWYRRVMGKEIKFLLHFVKESKQDESGMPNNRFLAERTGGTYSTLKVQPAELEDSGVYFCASSQSGQGGPRQYFGPGTRLLVL.

This clonotype was counted between two and nine times. The rearrangement links TRBV7-6 to TRBJ2-7; 7 positions agree with TRBD1. Germline CDR1 SGHVS, CDR2 FNYEAQ. CDR3 length: 16 amino acids. J gave up 3 bases and V 1 base, and 9 bases lay outside the gene matches. The CDR3 DNA reads TGTGCCAGCAGCTTAGGCGGACAGGCCCCCGTCTACGAGCAGTACTTC. It specifies CASSLGGQAPVYEQYF.

The chain recombines TRBV30 with TRBJ2-5; 12 bases fit TRBD2. Germline loops: CDR1 GTSNPN, CDR2 SVGIG (reference sequence). The junction had 0 bases not matched to a gene; V was cut back by 1 base and J by 0 bases. The CDR3 length is 15 residues. The CDR3 nucleotides read TGTGCCTGGAGTGGACTAGCGGGAGACCAAGAGACCCAGTACTTC. Translation gives CAWSGLAGDQETQYF.

J is TRBJ1-6 and V is TRBV5-1; tentatively, D is TRBD1 (5 bases). Deletions cut 3 bases from V and 4 bases from J, with 14 bases between. The CDR3 covers 16 residues. From germline, CDR1 is SGHRS and CDR2 YFSETQ. DNA of the CDR3: TGCGCCAGCAGCTGGGACGGTCGAGGGTATAATTCACCCCTCCACTTT. Amino acids: CASSWDGRGYNSPLHF.

This clonotype showed up just a few times. This chain connects TRBV7-9 to TRBJ2-5; D is ambiguous. CDR1 SEHNR and CDR2 FQNEAQ come from the germline V gene (reference sequence). Trimming shortened V by 10 bases and J by 1 base, and 16 bases separated the two germline ends. The CDR3 runs 14 residues. CDR3 nucleotide sequence: TGTGCCACCAGATCTGAGCGCTTCCAAGAGACCCAGTACTTC. Encoded protein: CATRSERFQETQYF.

The chain combines TRBV20-1 with TRBJ2-3; possibly TRBD2 for D (5 bases). Germline-derived CDR1 and CDR2 are DFQATT and SNEGSKA (reference sequence). The CDR3 loop spans 13 amino acids. Trimming stripped 1 base from V and 14 bases from J, with 19 bases between. The CDR3 DNA sequence: TGCAGTGCTAGAGGCCCCTTCCGGGGTTCGGGGTATTTT. Encoded protein: CSARGPFRGSGYF.

This clonotype came up many times. The chain links TRBV15 to TRBJ1-2, with a tentative D call TRBD1 (6 bases). Germline V gene lookup returns CDR1 LNHNV and CDR2 YYDKDF (reference sequence). Trimming removed 0 bases at V and 3 bases at J, with 11 bases between. This CDR3 has 15 residues. CDR3 DNA sequence: TGTGCCACCAGCAGAGATGGGGGGCCGGACTATGGCTACACCTTC. It specifies CATSRDGGPDYGYTF.

This clonotype turned up a few times. V is TRBV4-3 and J is TRBJ2-2; D may be TRBD2 (5 bases). The CDR3 covers 16 residues. Trimming left V 0 bases short and J 4 bases short, with 12 bases between. CDR1 and CDR2 from the germline V gene are LGHNA and YSLEER. In nucleotides, the CDR3 is TGCGCCAGCAGCCAAGACTCCGGAGGCCGCACCGGGGAGCTGTTTTTT. Encoded protein: CASSQDSGGRTGELFF.

The chain combines TRBV13 with TRBJ2-5, with a tentative D call TRBD2 (5 bases). The V end was cut by 0 bases, the J end by 0 bases, with 5 bases between. Germline-derived CDR1 and CDR2 are PRHDT and FYEKMQ (reference sequence). The CDR3 has 14 residues. The CDR3 protein is CASSLGDYQETQYF. In nucleotides, the CDR3 is TGTGCCAGCAGCTTAGGGGACTACCAAGAGACCCAGTACTTC. The complete variable domain, with remaining parts taken from reference TRBV13 and TRBJ2-5, reads AAGVIQSPRHLIKEKRETATLKCYPIPRHDTVYWYQQGPGQDPQFLISFYEKMQSDKGSIPDRFSAQQFSDYHSELNMSSLELGDSALYFCASSLGDYQETQYFGPGTRLLVL.

The chain is built from TRBV18 and TRBJ2-5; D perhaps matches TRBD2 (6 bases). This CDR3 region has 13 residues. Germline V gene lookup returns CDR1 KGHSH and CDR2 LQKENI. Trimming cost V 6 bases and J 5 bases, with 13 bases left between them. The CDR3 DNA reads as TGTGCCAGCTCCACGGAAGGGAGGGAGACCCAGTACTTC. Residues: CASSTEGRETQYF.

V is TRBV21-1 and J is TRBJ2-3; the table names TRBD1, a call not compared with the DNA. TRBV21-1 is a known pseudogene. The CDR3 totals 15 residues. CDR3 region: CASSRDLLTRDTQYF. CDR3 sequence (DNA): TGTGCCAGCAGCCGGGATCTTCTTACGAGGGATACGCAGTATTTT.

This clonotype was picked up a small number of times. CDR3 loop: CASRKRNYNEQFF. DNA for the CDR3: TGTGCCAGTAGAAAGCGGAATTACAATGAGCAGTTCTTC. The gene calls are TRBV19 and TRBJ2-1; weak D call: TRBD2 (5 bases). From germline, CDR1 is LNHDA and CDR2 SQIVND (reference sequence). The CDR3 totals 13 residues. The V and J ends lost 6 bases and 4 bases respectively, with 10 bases between them.

Turning to this clonotype: The germline gene is not matched at one end of the junction; a read error may be the cause. The genes are TRBV10-3 and TRBJ1-3; D gene unclear. This CDR3 contains 16 residues. Germline loops: CDR1 ENHRY, CDR2 SYGVKD. The DNA of the CDR3 is TGTGCCATCAGTGAGATCAGCAGGAGCTCTGGAAACACCGTATATTTT. Translating it yields CAISEISRSSGNTVYF.

The chain is built from TRBV20-1 and TRBJ2-7; tentative D call: TRBD2 (5 bases). Trimming stripped 1 base from V and 3 bases from J, with 13 bases between. CDR1 DFQATT and CDR2 SNEGSKA come from the germline V gene (reference sequence). CDR3 length: 14 residues. The CDR3 DNA sequence: TGCAGTGCTAGAGTCCAGGACTCTTACTACGAGCAGTACTTC. Amino acids: CSARVQDSYYEQYF.

The chain combines TRBV5-1 with TRBJ2-6; no clear D. Trimming removed 5 bases from V and 1 base from J, with 10 bases in between. There are 15 residues in the CDR3. CDR1 is SGHRS and CDR2 is YFSETQ in the germline V gene. CDR3 amino acids: CASSPVDSGANVLTF. The CDR3 DNA sequence: TGCGCCAGCAGTCCAGTGGATTCTGGGGCCAACGTCCTGACTTTC.

The genes are TRBV28 and TRBJ1-1; tentative D call: TRBD1 (6 bases). Germline lookup yields CDR1 MDHEN and CDR2 SYDVKM. The V and J ends lost 3 bases and 5 bases respectively, with 13 bases between them. This CDR3 comprises 14 residues. In nucleotides, the CDR3 is TGTGCCAGCAGTTTCTTTACAGGGCAAACTGAAGCTTTCTTT. This codes for CASSFFTGQTEAFF.

The chain combines TRBV7-9 with TRBJ2-5; no definite D call. The J call may be mistaken, given a closer DNA end match to TRBJ2-7. Germline V CDR1 and CDR2: SEHNR, FQNEAQ (reference sequence). This CDR3 is built from 13 residues. CDR3 nucleotides: TGTGCCAGCAGCTTCAGCCAGGCCTACGAGCAGTACTTC. Amino acid sequence: CASSFSQAYEQYF.

The V call is TRBV11-2, the J call TRBJ2-7; TRBD1 agrees at 8 bases. The CDR3 length is 15 residues. The V and J ends lost 1 base and 2 bases, in that order; junction bases with no gene match: 4. Germline lookup yields CDR1 SGHAT and CDR2 FQNNGV. The CDR3 sequence is CASSLAWTGTYEQYF. DNA for the CDR3: TGTGCCAGCAGCTTAGCTTGGACAGGGACCTACGAGCAGTACTTC.

This clonotype was observed a few times. The chain combines TRBV7-6 with TRBJ1-2; TRBD1 aligns across 12 bases. CDR1 and CDR2 from the germline V gene are SGHVS and FNYEAQ. This CDR3 spans 16 amino acids. Trimming removed 5 bases from V and 8 bases from J; junction bases left unmatched: 12. The CDR3 spells CASSPGQGASPGGYTF. The CDR3, as DNA: TGTGCCAGCAGCCCGGGACAGGGGGCCTCCCCTGGGGGCTACACCTTC.

The chain carries TRBV6-2 or TRBV6-3 and TRBJ2-6; 7 positions match TRBD1. The CDR3 sequence is 19 residues long. The V gene end was trimmed by 4 bases and the J gene end by 1 base; junction bases not matched to a gene: 13. Germline V CDR1 and CDR2: MNHEY, SVGEGT. CDR3 bases: TGTGCCAGCAGTTTTTCCTCCGGGACAGTTAGGTCTGGGGCCAACGTCCTGACTTTC. It yields the protein CASSFSSGTVRSGANVLTF.

The chain couples TRBV7-9 to TRBJ2-5; D gene ambiguous. The germline V gene encodes CDR1 SEHNR and CDR2 FQNEAQ (reference sequence). This CDR3 comprises 14 residues. The V end lost 1 base, the J end lost 4 bases, and 10 bases lay between the germline ends. For the CDR3, the DNA is TGTGCCAGCAGCTTAGTGGCAGGTCCAGAGACCCAGTACTTC. It codes for CASSLVAGPETQYF.

This clonotype showed up just a few times. This chain joins TRBV6-5 and TRBJ2-6; 7 positions agree with TRBD2. This CDR3 region has 16 residues. Germline lookup yields CDR1 MNHEY and CDR2 SVGAGI. J was trimmed by 4 bases and V by 2 bases; bases with no gene match: 5. The CDR3 DNA is TGTGCCAGCAGTTACGAGGGAGGGCTCGGGGCCAACGTCCTGACTTTC. It encodes CASSYEGGLGANVLTF.

In this sample, this clonotype turned up a few times. CDR3 sequence reads: CASSYGENEQFF. The DNA of the CDR3 is TGTGCCAGCAGTTATGGGGAGAATGAGCAGTTCTTC. The J gene is TRBJ2-5, the V gene TRBV6-5, with D possibly TRBD2 on 5 matching bases. The J call is doubtful: the DNA matches TRBJ2-1 better. CDR3 length: 12 amino acids. Germline CDR1 MNHEY, CDR2 SVGAGI.

This clonotype was counted only a few times. The gene calls are TRBV7-3 and TRBJ2-3, with 12 bases aligning to TRBD2. With 1 base clipped from V and 0 bases from J, the junction kept 8 bases outside the gene matches. CDR3 length equals 19 residues. The germline CDR1 and CDR2 sequences are SGHTA and FQGTGA. CDR3 amino acids: CASSLSPQLAGGSTDTQYF. As DNA, the CDR3 is TGTGCCAGCAGCTTAAGCCCACAACTAGCGGGGGGTAGCACAGATACGCAGTATTTT.